This T cell receptor beta chain was sequenced in a study of T cell responses to AZD1222 COVID-19 vaccine. In the study overall: Second-dose recipients at about 4 or about 12 weeks were treated as one pooled group.

General study points: When two AZD1222 doses had been given, Spike-specific TCR breadth and depth rose. Within unmutated variant regions lay the reported targets of nearly half of spike-specific TCRs. Recipients of AZD1222 seropositive at baseline numbered only 6 or 7.

Germline CDR1 and CDR2: SGHTA and FQGNSA. The CDR3 covers 15 residues. V dropped 3 bases and J dropped 8; count of bases not matched to a gene: 7. Comment on this clone: The target antigen is unknown.

Sequencing was performed with immunoSEQ multiplex PCR; in TCRdb, only in-frame clones are kept and a portion is missing. Here the sample spans over 85,000 clones, about 89% being singletons. The sequencing used peripheral blood, collected on day 0 of AZD1222 vaccination. This chain joins TRBV7-2 and TRBJ2-1, with 10 positions matching TRBD2. The sequence derives from an adult in good health. As DNA, the CDR3 is TGTGCCAGCAGCTTTAGCGGGGGGCATCTCGATGAGCAGTTCTTC. The encoded protein is CASSFSGGHLDEQFF. The whole variable domain, filled in from reference TRBV7-2 and TRBJ2-1, reads GAGVSQSPSNKVTEKGKDVELRCDPISGHTALYWYRQSLGQGLEFLIYFQGNSAPDKSGLPSDRFSAERTGGSVSTLTIQRTQQEDSAVYLCASSFSGGHLDEQFFGPGTRLTVL.